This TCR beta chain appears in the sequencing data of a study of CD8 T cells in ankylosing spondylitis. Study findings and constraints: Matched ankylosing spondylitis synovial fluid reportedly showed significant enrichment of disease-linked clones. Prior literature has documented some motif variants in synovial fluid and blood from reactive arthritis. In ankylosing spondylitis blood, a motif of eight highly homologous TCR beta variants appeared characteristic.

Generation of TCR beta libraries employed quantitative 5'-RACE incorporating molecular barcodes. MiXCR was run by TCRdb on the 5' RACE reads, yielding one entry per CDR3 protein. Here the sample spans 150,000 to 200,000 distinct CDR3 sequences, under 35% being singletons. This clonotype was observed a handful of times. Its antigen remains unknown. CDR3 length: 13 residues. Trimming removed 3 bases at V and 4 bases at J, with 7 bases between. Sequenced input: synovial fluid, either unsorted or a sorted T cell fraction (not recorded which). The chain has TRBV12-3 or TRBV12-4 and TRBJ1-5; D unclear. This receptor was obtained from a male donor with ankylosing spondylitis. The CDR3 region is CASSFNSNQPQHF. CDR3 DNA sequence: TGTGCCAGCAGTTTTAACAGTAATCAGCCCCAGCATTTT.